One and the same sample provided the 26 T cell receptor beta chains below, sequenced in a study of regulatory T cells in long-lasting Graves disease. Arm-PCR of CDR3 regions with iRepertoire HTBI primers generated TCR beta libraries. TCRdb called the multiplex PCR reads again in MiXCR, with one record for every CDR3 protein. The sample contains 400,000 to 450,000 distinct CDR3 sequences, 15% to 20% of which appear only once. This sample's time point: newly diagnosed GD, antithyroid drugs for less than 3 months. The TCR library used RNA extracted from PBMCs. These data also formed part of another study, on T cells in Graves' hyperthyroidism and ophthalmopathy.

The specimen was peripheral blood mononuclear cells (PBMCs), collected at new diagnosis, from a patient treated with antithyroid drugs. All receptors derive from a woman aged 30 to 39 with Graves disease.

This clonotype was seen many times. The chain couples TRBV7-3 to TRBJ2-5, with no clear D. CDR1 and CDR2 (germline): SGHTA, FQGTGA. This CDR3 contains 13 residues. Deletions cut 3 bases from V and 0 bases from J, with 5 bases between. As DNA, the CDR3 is TGTGCCAGCAGCTTGGCCAACCAAGAGACCCAGTACTTC. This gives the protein CASSLANQETQYF.

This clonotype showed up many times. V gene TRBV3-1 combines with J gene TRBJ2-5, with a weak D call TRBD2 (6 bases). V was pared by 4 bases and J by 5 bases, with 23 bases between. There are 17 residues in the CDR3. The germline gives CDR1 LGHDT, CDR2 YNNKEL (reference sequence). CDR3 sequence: CASSRLLTRRGGETQYF. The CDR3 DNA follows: TGTGCCAGCAGCCGCCTATTGACTAGGAGGGGTGGGGAGACCCAGTACTTC.

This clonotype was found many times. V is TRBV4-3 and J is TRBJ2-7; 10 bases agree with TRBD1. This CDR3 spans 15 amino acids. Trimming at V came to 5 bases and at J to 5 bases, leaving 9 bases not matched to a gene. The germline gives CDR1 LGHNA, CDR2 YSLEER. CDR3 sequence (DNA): TGCGCCAGCAGCAATGTCGGGACAGGGGCCCACGAGCAGTACTTC. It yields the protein CASSNVGTGAHEQYF.

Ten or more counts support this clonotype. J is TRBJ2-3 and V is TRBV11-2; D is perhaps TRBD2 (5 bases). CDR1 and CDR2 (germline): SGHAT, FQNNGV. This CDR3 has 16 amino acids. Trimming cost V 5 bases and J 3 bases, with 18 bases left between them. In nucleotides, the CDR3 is TGTGCCAGCAGCCGGGGTGGGATTGTTGGGACAGATACGCAGTATTTT. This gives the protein CASSRGGIVGTDTQYF. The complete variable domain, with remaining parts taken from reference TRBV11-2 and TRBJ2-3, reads EAGVAQSPRYKIIEKRQSVAFWCNPISGHATLYWYQQILGQGPKLLIQFQNNGVVDDSQLPKDRFSAERLKGVDSTLKIQPAKLEDSAVYLCASSRGGIVGTDTQYFGPGTRLTVL.

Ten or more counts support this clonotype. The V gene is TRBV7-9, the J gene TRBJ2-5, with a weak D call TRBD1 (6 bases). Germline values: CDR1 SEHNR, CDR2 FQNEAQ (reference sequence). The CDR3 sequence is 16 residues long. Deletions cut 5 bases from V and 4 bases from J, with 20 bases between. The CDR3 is CASSRGQGMNSETQYF. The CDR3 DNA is TGTGCCAGCAGCCGGGGCCAGGGGATGAACTCAGAGACCCAGTACTTC.

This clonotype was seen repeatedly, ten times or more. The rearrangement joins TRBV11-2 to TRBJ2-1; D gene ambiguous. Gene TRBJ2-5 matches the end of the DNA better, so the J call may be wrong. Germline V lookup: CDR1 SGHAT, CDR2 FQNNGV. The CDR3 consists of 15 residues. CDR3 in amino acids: CASSNVLPSLETQYF. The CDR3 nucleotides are TGTGCCAGCAGCAATGTGTTGCCCTCTCTGGAGACCCAGTACTTC.

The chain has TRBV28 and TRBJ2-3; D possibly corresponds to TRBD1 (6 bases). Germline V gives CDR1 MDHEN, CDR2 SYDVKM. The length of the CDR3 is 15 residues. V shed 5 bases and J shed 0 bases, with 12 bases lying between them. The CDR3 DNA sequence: TGTGCCAGCAGTCTCGGGACAACTAGCACAGATACGCAGTATTTT. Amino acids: CASSLGTTSTDTQYF.

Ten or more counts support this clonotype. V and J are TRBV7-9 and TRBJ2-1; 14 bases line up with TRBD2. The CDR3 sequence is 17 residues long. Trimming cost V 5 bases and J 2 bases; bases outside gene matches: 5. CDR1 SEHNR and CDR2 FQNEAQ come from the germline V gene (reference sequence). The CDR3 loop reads CASSLGTSGGTYNEQFF. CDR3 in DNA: TGTGCCAGCAGCCTGGGGACTAGCGGGGGTACCTACAATGAGCAGTTCTTC. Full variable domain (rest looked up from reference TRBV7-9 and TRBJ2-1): DTGVSQNPRHKITKRGQNVTFRCDPISEHNRLYWYRQTLGQGPEFLTYFQNEAQLEKSRLLSDRFSAERPKGSFSTLEIQRTEQGDSAMYLCASSLGTSGGTYNEQFFGPGTRLTVL.

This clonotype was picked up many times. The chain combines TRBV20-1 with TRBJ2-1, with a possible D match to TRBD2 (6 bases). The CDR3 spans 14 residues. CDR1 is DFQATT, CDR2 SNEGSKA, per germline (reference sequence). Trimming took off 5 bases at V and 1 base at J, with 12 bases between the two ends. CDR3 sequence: CSAQDYRSYNEQFF. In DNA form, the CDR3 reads TGCAGTGCTCAGGACTATAGGTCCTACAATGAGCAGTTCTTC.

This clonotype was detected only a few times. CDR3 in amino acids: CASSHDRDYGYTF. As DNA, the CDR3 is TGTGCCAGCAGTCACGACAGGGACTATGGCTACACCTTC. The chain recombines TRBV28 with TRBJ1-2, with TRBD1 matching 7 bases. Germline CDR1 is MDHEN and CDR2 is SYDVKM. Germline trimming cut 5 bases from V and 3 bases from J; bases unmatched to any gene: 3. CDR3 length: 13 amino acids.

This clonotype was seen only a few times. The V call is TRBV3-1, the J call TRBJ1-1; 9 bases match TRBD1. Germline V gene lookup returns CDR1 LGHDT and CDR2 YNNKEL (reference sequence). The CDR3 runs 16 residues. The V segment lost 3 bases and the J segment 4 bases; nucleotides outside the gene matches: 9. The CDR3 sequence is CASSHTGTGSTTEAFF. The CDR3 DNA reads TGTGCCAGCAGCCATACCGGGACAGGGTCTACCACTGAAGCTTTCTTT. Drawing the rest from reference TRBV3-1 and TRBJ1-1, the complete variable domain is DTAVSQTPKYLVTQMGNDKSIKCEQNLGHDTMYWYKQDSKKFLKIMFSYNNKELIINETVPNRFSPKSPDKAHLNLHINSLELGDSAVYFCASSHTGTGSTTEAFFGQGTRLTVV.

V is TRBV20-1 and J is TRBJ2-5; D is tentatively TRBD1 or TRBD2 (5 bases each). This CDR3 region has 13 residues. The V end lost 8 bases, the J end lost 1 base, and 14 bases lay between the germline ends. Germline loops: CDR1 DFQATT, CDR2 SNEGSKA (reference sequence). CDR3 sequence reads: CSTTRGLQETQYF. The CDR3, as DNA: TGCAGTACGACCCGGGGCCTCCAAGAGACCCAGTACTTC.

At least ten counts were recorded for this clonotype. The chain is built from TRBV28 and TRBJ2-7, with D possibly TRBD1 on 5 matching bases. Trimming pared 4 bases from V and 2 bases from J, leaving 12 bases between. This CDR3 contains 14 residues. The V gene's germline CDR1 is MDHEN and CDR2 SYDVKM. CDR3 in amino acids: CASSYVGRAYEQYF. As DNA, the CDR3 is TGTGCCAGCAGTTACGTCGGCAGGGCCTACGAGCAGTACTTC. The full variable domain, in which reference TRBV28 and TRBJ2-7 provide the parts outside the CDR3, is DVKVTQSSRYLVKRTGEKVFLECVQDMDHENMFWYRQDPGLGLRLIYFSYDVKMKEKGDIPEGYSVSREKKERFSLILESASTNQTSMYLCASSYVGRAYEQYFGPGTRLTVT.

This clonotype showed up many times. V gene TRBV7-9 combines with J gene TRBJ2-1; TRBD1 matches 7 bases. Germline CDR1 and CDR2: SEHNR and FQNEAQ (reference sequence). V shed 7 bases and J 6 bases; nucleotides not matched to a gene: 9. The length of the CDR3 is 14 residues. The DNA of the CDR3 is TGTGCCAGCATCAGTTTGGACAGGCGCAATGAGCAGTTCTTC. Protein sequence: CASISLDRRNEQFF.

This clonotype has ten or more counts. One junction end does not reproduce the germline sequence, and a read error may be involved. Written as DNA, the CDR3 is TGTGCCAGCAGTTACTCGATGGGAGCCTACGAGCAGTACTTC. This gives the protein CASSYSMGAYEQYF. The gene calls are TRBV6-4 and TRBJ2-7; TRBD2 might be the D (5 bases). Per germline, CDR1 MRHNA and CDR2 SNTAGT. The CDR3 sequence is 14 residues long.

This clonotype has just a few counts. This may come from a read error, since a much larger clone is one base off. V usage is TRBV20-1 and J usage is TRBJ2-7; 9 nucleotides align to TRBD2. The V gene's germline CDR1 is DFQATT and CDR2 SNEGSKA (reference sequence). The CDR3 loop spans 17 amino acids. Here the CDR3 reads CSAIGFVGTSGSYERYF. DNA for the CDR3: TGCAGTGCTATCGGGTTTGTCGGCACTAGCGGGTCCTACGAGCGGTACTTC.

The CDR3 DNA sequence: TGTGCCAGCAGGATTTGGGGGGCTCTCGAGCAGTACTTC. This codes for CASRIWGALEQYF. The chain uses TRBV11-2 and TRBJ2-7; D tentatively reads TRBD1 or TRBD2 (6 bases each). Germline-derived CDR1 and CDR2 are SGHAT and FQNNGV. This CDR3 is built from 13 residues. V lost 6 bases and J 6 bases, leaving 15 bases between the germline ends. The whole variable domain, remainder taken from reference TRBV11-2 and TRBJ2-7, is EAGVAQSPRYKIIEKRQSVAFWCNPISGHATLYWYQQILGQGPKLLIQFQNNGVVDDSQLPKDRFSAERLKGVDSTLKIQPAKLEDSAVYLCASRIWGALEQYFGPGTRLTVT.

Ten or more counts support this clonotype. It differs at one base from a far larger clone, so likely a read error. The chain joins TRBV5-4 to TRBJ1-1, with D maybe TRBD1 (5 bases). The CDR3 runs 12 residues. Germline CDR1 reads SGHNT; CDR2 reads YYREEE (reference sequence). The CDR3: CASSWGNSEAFF. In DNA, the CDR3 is TGTGCCAGCAGCTGGGGGAACAGTGAAGCTTTCTTT.

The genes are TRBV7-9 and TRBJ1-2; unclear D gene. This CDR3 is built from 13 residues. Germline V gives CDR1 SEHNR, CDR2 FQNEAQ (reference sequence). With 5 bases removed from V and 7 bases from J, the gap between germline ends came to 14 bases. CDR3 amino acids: CASSEPGWAGYTF. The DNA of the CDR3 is TGTGCCAGCAGCGAACCGGGGTGGGCTGGCTACACCTTC.

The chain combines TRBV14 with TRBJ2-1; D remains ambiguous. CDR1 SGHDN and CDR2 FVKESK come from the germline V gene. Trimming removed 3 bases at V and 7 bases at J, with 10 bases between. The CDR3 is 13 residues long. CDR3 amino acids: CASSQGSRNEQFF. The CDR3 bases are TGTGCCAGCAGCCAGGGGTCACGGAATGAGCAGTTCTTC.

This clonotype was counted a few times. In nucleotides, the CDR3 is TGTGCCACCAGCAGAGTCACGGGGCCCTCGGGACAGGGTCCGACCTACGAGCAGTACTTC. Its protein is CATSRVTGPSGQGPTYEQYF. The rearrangement joins TRBV15 to TRBJ2-7; TRBD1 matches 9 bases. Germline CDR1 LNHNV, CDR2 YYDKDF (reference sequence). The CDR3 covers 20 residues. The trim removed 1 base at V and 2 bases at J, leaving 18 bases unmatched.

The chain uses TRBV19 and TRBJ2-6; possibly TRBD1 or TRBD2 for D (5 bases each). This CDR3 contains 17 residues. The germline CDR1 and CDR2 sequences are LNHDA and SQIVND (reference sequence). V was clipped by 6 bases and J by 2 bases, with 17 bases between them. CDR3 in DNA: TGTGCCAGTAGACTAGGGAGTGGGGGAACTGGGGCCAACGTCCTGACTTTC. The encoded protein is CASRLGSGGTGANVLTF. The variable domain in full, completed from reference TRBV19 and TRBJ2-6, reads DGGITQSPKYLFRKEGQNVTLSCEQNLNHDAMYWYRQDPGQGLRLIYYSQIVNDFQKGDIAEGYSVSREKKESFPLTVTSAQKNPTAFYLCASRLGSGGTGANVLTFGAGSRLTVL.

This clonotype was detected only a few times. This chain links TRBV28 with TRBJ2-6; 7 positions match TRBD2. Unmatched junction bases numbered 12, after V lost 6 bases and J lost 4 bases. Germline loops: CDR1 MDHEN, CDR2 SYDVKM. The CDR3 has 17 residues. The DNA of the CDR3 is TGTGCCAGCAGCCCAGACCGGGGGGTTACCGGGGCCAACGTCCTGACTTTC. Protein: CASSPDRGVTGANVLTF.

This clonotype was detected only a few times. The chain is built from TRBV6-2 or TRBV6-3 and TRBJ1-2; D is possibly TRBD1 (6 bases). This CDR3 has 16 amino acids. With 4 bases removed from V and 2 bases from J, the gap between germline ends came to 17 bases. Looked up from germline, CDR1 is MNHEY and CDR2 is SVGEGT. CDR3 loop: CASSSPRQERNYGYTF. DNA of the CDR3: TGTGCCAGCAGTTCCCCCCGACAGGAGAGGAACTATGGCTACACCTTC.

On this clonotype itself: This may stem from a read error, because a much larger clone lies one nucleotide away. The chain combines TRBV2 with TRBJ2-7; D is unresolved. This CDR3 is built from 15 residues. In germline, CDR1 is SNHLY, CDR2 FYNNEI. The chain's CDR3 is CASSESGQVNYEQCF. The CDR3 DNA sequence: TGTGCCAGCAGTGAATCTGGCCAAGTAAACTACGAGCAGTGCTTC.

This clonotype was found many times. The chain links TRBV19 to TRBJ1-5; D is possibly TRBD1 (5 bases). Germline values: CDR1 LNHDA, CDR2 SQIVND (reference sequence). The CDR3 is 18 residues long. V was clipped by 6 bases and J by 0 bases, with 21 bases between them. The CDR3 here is CASSRRRDGVYSNQPQHF. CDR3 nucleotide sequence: TGTGCCAGTAGCCGTCGTCGGGACGGAGTCTATAGCAATCAGCCCCAGCATTTT.